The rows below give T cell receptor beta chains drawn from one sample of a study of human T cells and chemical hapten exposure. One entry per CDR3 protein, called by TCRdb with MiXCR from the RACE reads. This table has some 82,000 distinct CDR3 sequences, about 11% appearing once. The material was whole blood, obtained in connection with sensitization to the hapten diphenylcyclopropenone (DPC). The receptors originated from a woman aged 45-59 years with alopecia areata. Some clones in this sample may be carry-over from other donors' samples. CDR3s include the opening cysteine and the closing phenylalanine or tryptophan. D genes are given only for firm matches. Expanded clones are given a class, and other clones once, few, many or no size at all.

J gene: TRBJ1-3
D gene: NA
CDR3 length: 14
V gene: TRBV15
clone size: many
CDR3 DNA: TGTGCCACCAGCAGAGAACAGGGAAGAAACACCATATATTTT
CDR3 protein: CATSREQGRNTIYF

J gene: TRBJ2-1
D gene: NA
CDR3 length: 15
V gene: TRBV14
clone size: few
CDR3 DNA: TGTGCCAGCAGCCAAGGACAGACTAGTTACAATGAGCAGTTCTTC
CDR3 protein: CASSQGQTSYNEQFF

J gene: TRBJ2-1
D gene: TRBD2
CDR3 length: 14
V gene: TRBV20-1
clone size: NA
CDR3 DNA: TGCAGTGCTTGTACTAGCGGGACCAACAATGAGCAGTTCTTC
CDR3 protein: CSACTSGTNNEQFF

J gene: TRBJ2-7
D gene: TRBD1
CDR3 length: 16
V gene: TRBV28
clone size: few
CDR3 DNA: TGTGCCAGCAGTCCAGGGGTACAGGGGGCCCTCTACGAGCAGTACTTC
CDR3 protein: CASSPGVQGALYEQYF

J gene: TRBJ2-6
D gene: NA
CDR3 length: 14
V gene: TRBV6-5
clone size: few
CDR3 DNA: TGTGCCAGCAGTTACCAGGGTGGGGCCAACGTCCTGACTTTC
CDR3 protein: CASSYQGGANVLTF

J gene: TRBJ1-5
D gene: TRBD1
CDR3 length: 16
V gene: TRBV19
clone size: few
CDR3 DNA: TGTGCCAGTAGTCCCCTAGACAGGGGAGGCAATCAGCCCCAGCATTTT
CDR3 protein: CASSPLDRGGNQPQHF

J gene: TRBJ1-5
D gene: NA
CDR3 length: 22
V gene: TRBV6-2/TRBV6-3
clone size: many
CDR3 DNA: TGTGCCAGCAGTACATTGACCCCAGGGGAGAGGGGATATGCGGATAGCAATCAGCCCCAGCATTTT
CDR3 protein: CASSTLTPGERGYADSNQPQHF

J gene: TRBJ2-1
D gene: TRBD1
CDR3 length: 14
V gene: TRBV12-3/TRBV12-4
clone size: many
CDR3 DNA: TGTGCCAGCACCCCTCGACAGGGGGTCCCTGAGCAGTTCTTC
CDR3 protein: CASTPRQGVPEQFF

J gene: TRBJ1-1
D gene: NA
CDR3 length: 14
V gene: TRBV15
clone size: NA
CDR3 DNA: TGTGCCACGAGCGGGCGGCCCGGAGACCCTGAAGCTTTCTTT
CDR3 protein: CATSGRPGDPEAFF

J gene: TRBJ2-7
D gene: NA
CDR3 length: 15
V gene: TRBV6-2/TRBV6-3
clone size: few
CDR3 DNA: TGTGCCAGCAGTTACTCGATGGTCTCCGGGAACGAGCAGTACTTC
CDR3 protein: CASSYSMVSGNEQYF

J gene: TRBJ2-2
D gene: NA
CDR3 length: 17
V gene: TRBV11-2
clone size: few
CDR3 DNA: TGTGCCAGCAGCTTAGATCCGGGACTCCAGAACACCGGGGAGCTGTTTTTT
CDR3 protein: CASSLDPGLQNTGELFF